This T cell receptor beta chain was sequenced for a study of T-cell memory formation after mild COVID-19. Only a few counts were recorded for this clonotype. Trimming cost V 5 bases and J 5 bases, with 18 bases left between them. The CDR3 contains 15 residues. TCRdb re-analysed the 5' RACE reads in MiXCR, keeping a single row per CDR3 protein. The sample consists of about 360,000 distinct CDR3 sequences, approximately 15% of them appearing once. This sequence was found in a young man who had mild COVID-19 (a few samples of this study predate the infection). Cell type and time point are not known. Input material: PBMCs or a T cell subset sorted from them (not recorded which). The rearrangement joins TRBV12-3 or TRBV12-4 to TRBJ1-1, with D perhaps TRBD1 (5 bases). CDR3 DNA: TGTGCCAGCAGTCCAAACGGGGGAGGGAGAACTGAAGCTTTCTTT. Translation: CASSPNGGGRTEAFF.